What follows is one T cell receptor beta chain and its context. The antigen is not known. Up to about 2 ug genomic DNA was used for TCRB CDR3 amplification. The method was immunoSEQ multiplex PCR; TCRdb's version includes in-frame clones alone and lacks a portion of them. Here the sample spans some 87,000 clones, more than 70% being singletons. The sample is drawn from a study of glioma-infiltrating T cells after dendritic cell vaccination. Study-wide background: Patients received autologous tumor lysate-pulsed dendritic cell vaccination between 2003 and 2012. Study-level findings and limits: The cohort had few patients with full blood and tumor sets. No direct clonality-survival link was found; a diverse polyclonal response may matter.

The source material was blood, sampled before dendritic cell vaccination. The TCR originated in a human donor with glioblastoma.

Written as DNA, the CDR3 is TGTGCCAGCAGTATACAGGGTCGGAGTTACACCGGGGAGCTGTTTTTT. Translating gives CASSIQGRSYTGELFF. The rearrangement joins TRBV2 to TRBJ2-2; perhaps TRBD1 as D (6 bases). Germline CDR1 and CDR2: SNHLY and FYNNEI. The V and J ends lost 5 bases and 3 bases respectively, with 16 bases between them. CDR3 length: 16 residues.